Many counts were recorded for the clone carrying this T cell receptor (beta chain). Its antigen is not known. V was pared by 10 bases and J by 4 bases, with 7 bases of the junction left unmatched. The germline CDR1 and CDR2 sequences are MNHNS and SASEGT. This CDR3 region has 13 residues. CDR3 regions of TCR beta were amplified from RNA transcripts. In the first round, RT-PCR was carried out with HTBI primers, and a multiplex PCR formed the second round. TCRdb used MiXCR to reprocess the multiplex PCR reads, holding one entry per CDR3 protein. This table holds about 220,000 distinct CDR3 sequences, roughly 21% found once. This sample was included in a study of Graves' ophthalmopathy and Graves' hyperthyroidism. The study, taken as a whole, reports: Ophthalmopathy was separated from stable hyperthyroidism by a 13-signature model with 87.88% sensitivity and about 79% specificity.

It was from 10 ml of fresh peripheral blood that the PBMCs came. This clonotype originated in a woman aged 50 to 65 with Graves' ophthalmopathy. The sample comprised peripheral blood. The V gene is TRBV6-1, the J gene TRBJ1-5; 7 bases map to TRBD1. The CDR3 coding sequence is TGTGCCATAAAAAGGACAGGAAATCAGCCCCAGCATTTT. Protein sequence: CAIKRTGNQPQHF.